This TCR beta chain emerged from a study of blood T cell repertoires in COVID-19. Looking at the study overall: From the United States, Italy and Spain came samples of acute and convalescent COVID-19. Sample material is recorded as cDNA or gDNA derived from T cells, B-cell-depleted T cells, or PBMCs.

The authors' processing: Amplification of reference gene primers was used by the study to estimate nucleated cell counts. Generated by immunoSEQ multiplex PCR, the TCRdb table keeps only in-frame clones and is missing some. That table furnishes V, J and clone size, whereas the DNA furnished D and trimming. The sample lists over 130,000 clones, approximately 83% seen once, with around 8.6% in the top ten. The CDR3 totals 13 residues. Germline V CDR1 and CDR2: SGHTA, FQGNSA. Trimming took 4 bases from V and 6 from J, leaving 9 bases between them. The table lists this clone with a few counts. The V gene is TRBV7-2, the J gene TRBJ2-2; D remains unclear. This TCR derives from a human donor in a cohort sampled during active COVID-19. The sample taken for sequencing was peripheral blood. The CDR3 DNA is TGTGCCAGCAGCTCCTTGGGCGCCGGGGAGCTGTTTTTT. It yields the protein CASSSLGAGELFF.